The clone carrying this T cell receptor (beta chain) was picked up many times. The data derive from a study of early T cells in non-severe SARS-CoV-2 infection. Germline V CDR1 and CDR2: SGHNT, YENEEA. V was pared by 2 bases and J by 5 bases, with 12 bases between. The CDR3 runs 14 residues. Each CDR3 protein gets one entry after TCRdb re-called the 5' RACE reads with MiXCR. The table has about 48,000 distinct CDR3 sequences, 8.5% to 10% seen once. This sequence joins TRBV11-3 and TRBJ2-5; the D gene is possibly TRBD2 (5 bases). The sample comprised whole blood. The sequence derives from an adult who was a healthcare worker with PCR-confirmed SARS-CoV-2 infection or an uninfected control (not recorded which). The CDR3 coding sequence is TGTGCCAGCAGCTTAACGGGGAGAGGGGAGACCCAGTACTTC. This encodes CASSLTGRGETQYF.